The 21 T cell receptor beta chains in this list originate from one sample, sequenced in a study of monozygotic twins with inflammatory bowel disease. TCRdb re-called the 5' RACE reads, yielding one record per CDR3 amino acid sequence without DNA. Its listing shows about 450,000 distinct CDR3 sequences. Sequenced: blood. Every receptor here comes from a human donor with ulcerative colitis or Crohn's disease, or a healthy co-twin of an affected twin (not recorded which).

The V gene is TRBV9, the J gene TRBJ1-6; TCRdb names TRBD1, which stays unverified in the absence of DNA. This CDR3 spans 14 amino acids. The germline CDR1 and CDR2 sequences are SGDLS and YYNGEE. The CDR3 region is CASSPGDHNSPLHF. The full variable domain, with the rest looked up from reference TRBV9 and TRBJ1-6, is DSGVTQTPKHLITATGQRVTLRCSPRSGDLSVYWYQQSLDQGLQFLIQYYNGEERAKGNILERFSAQQFPDLHSELNLSSLELGDSALYFCASSPGDHNSPLHFGNGTRLTVT.

V gene TRBV6-5 combines with J gene TRBJ1-2. The CDR3 is 15 residues long. The V gene's germline CDR1 is MNHEY and CDR2 SVGAGI. The CDR3 here is CASSNRQSYGYGYTF.

The V call is TRBV12-3 or TRBV12-4, the J call TRBJ1-1; TCRdb gives TRBD1 as the D gene, but with no DNA this cannot be confirmed. This CDR3 region has 13 residues. The CDR3 sequence is CASTVRGTGEAFF.

V usage is TRBV7-2 and J usage is TRBJ2-7; there is no DNA to check the TCRdb D call of TRBD1. In germline, CDR1 is SGHTA, CDR2 FQGNSA. The CDR3 totals 12 residues. CDR3: CASSSAGYEQYF.

The chain carries TRBV28 and TRBJ2-1; the TCRdb call, TRBD2, lacks DNA for checking. The germline gives CDR1 MDHEN, CDR2 SYDVKM. The CDR3 is 15 residues long. The CDR3 region is CASTPGLPGGNEQFF.

The chain joins TRBV18 to TRBJ1-2. Germline V gene sequence: CDR1 KGHSH, CDR2 LQKENI. This CDR3 contains 15 residues. The CDR3 is CASSPLVGENDAYTF. The complete variable domain, with remaining parts taken from reference TRBV18 and TRBJ1-2, reads NAGVMQNPRHLVRRRGQEARLRCSPMKGHSHVYWYRQLPEEGLKFMVYLQKENIIDESGMPKERFSAEFPKEGPSILRIQQVVRGDSAAYFCASSPLVGENDAYTFGSGTRLTVV.

The chain joins TRBV19 to TRBJ1-2; absent DNA, TCRdb's TRBD1 call cannot be checked. The CDR3 has 18 amino acids. The V gene's germline CDR1 is LNHDA and CDR2 SQIVND (reference sequence). The CDR3 reads CASSDEGSAQGSLEGYTF.

The J gene is TRBJ2-7, the V gene TRBV29-1; without DNA, the TCRdb call of TRBD1 cannot be checked. This CDR3 is 11 amino acids long. Germline CDR1 and CDR2: SQVTM and ANQGSEA. The CDR3 loop reads CSVGGPSEQYF.

The J gene is TRBJ2-6, the V gene TRBV28; checking the TCRdb D call of TRBD1 is not possible without DNA. Germline assignment: CDR1 MDHEN and CDR2 SYDVKM. This CDR3 has 18 residues. CDR3 region: CASSLGQPFLSGANVLTF.

The chain links TRBV20-1 to TRBJ1-2; checking the TCRdb D call of TRBD1 is not possible without DNA. The CDR3 loop spans 14 amino acids. The germline V gene has CDR1 DFQATT and CDR2 SNEGSKA (reference sequence). The CDR3 sequence: CSAWQGADNYGYTF.

CDR3 loop: CASSLSGASSYNEQFF. The V gene is TRBV7-2, the J gene TRBJ2-1; TCRdb designates TRBD1, a call that cannot be tested without DNA. This CDR3 has 16 residues. Germline V gene sequence: CDR1 SGHTA, CDR2 FQGNSA. Full variable domain (outside the CDR3, taken from reference TRBV7-2 and TRBJ2-1): GAGVSQSPSNKVTEKGKDVELRCDPISGHTALYWYRQSLGQGLEFLIYFQGNSAPDKSGLPSDRFSAERTGGSVSTLTIQRTQQEDSAVYLCASSLSGASSYNEQFFGPGTRLTVL.

The chain uses TRBV15 and TRBJ1-5. Germline V CDR1 and CDR2: LNHNV, YYDKDF (reference sequence). CDR3 length: 17 amino acids. The CDR3 is CATSRDGQVHLNQPQHF.

The gene calls are TRBV7-6 and TRBJ1-2; the D gene TCRdb calls, TRBD1, cannot be checked with no DNA. CDR3 length: 15 residues. Germline V gene data show CDR1 as SGHVS and CDR2 as FNYEAQ. CDR3 sequence: CASSPGTGPGYGYTF.

The rearrangement links TRBV12-3 or TRBV12-4 to TRBJ1-1; TCRdb names TRBD1, which stays unverified in the absence of DNA. CDR3 length: 14 residues. CDR3 loop: CASSRQGAPTEAFF.

This chain connects TRBV20-1 to TRBJ2-1; the D call from TCRdb, TRBD2, cannot be confirmed without DNA. The CDR3 has 11 residues. Germline V lookup: CDR1 DFQATT, CDR2 SNEGSKA (reference sequence). The chain's CDR3 is CSAELADEQLF.

V gene TRBV5-1 combines with J gene TRBJ2-7; TCRdb names TRBD1, which stays unverified in the absence of DNA. The length of the CDR3 is 15 residues. Germline V gene data show CDR1 as SGHRS and CDR2 as YFSETQ. The chain's CDR3 is CASSPGLPRTYEQYF.

The chain carries TRBV12-3 or TRBV12-4 and TRBJ2-2; TCRdb picks TRBD1, but there is no DNA to check that call. CDR3 length: 17 amino acids. CDR3 in amino acids: CASSRGRGDSPTGELFF.

This chain joins TRBV5-1 and TRBJ1-6; checking the TCRdb D call of TRBD1 is not possible without DNA. The CDR3 covers 15 residues. Germline V gene lookup returns CDR1 SGHRS and CDR2 YFSETQ. The CDR3 sequence: CASSSLTGKESPLHF.

Here the CDR3 reads CASSRGGHSSYNEQFF. The genes are TRBV5-1 and TRBJ2-1; TCRdb gives TRBD1 as the D gene, but with no DNA this cannot be confirmed. The CDR3 length is 16 residues. The germline CDR1 and CDR2 sequences are SGHRS and YFSETQ.

The gene calls are TRBV9 and TRBJ1-2; lacking DNA, the TRBD1 call made by TCRdb goes unchecked. The CDR3 has 15 residues. Germline CDR1 SGDLS, CDR2 YYNGEE. CDR3 region: CASSVDVGARYGYTF.

V gene TRBV11-1 combines with J gene TRBJ1-2; TCRdb gives TRBD1 as the D gene, but with no DNA this cannot be confirmed. The CDR3 length is 19 residues. In germline, CDR1 is SGHAT, CDR2 FQDESV (reference sequence). The CDR3 sequence: CASSLQGSRVSGGNYGYTF. Together with reference TRBV11-1 and TRBJ1-2, the CDR3 gives the full variable domain: EAEVAQSPRYKITEKSQAVAFWCDPISGHATLYWYRQILGQGPELLVQFQDESVVDDSQLPKDRFSAERLKGVDSTLKIQPAELGDSAMYLCASSLQGSRVSGGNYGYTFGSGTRLTVV.